Included here is one T cell receptor (beta chain) sequence, with context. The junction had 1 base not matched to a gene; V was cut back by 8 bases and J by 0 bases. This CDR3 comprises 12 residues. Germline CDR1 and CDR2: MDHEN and SYDVKM. This entry is derived from a study of blood T cell repertoires in COVID-19. In the study overall: COVID-19 samples from acute and convalescent phases originated in the United States, Italy and Spain. PBMCs, B-cell-depleted T cells, or T cells were the source of the cDNA or gDNA that made up the material.

In the original workflow: Estimation of nucleated cell counts was performed using reference gene primer amplification. Only in-frame clones appear in the TCRdb table, and some are missing; sequencing was by immunoSEQ multiplex PCR. V and J calls and clone size are as listed in that table; D and trimming were resolved from the DNA. The sample carries hundreds of thousands of clones, under 90% recorded once. Sample: peripheral blood. This clonotype was obtained from a man aged 55 to 69 who had recovered from COVID-19. The chain has TRBV28 and TRBJ2-7; 7 bases align to TRBD1. The CDR3 sequence is CASRQGSYEQYF. For the CDR3, the DNA is TGTGCCAGCCGACAGGGCTCCTACGAGCAGTACTTC.